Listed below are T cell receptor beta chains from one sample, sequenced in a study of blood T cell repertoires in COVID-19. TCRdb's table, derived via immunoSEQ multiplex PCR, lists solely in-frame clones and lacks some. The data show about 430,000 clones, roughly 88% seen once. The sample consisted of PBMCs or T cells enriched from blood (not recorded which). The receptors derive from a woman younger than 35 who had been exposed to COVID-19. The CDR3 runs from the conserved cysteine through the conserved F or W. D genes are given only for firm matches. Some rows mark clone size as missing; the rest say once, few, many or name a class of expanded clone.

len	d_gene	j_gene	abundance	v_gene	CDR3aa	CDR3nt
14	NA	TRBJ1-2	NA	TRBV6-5	CASSPPDRNYGYTF	TGTGCCAGCAGCCCCCCGGACAGAAACTATGGCTACACCTTC
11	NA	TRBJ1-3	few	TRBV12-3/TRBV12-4	CATRERNTIYF	TGTGCCACCCGGGAGAGAAACACCATATATTTT
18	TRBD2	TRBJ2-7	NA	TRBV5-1	CASSWPKGLAGGRHEQYF	TGCGCCAGCAGCTGGCCCAAGGGACTAGCGGGAGGGCGCCACGAGCAGTACTTC
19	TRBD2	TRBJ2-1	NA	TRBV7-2	CASSPAGTSGWSSYNEQFF	TGTGCCAGCAGTCCGGCCGGGACTAGCGGGTGGAGCTCCTACAATGAGCAGTTCTTC
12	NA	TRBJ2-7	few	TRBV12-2	CASRLGGCEQYF	TGTGCAAGTCGCTTAGGAGGGTGCGAGCAGTACTTC
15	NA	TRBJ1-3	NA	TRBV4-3	CASSLNSLSGNTIYF	TGCGCCAGCTCCCTGAACAGCCTCTCTGGAAACACCATATATTTT
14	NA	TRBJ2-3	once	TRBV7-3	CASSLGSRADTQYF	TGTGCCAGCAGCCTGGGGAGCCGGGCAGATACGCAGTATTTT
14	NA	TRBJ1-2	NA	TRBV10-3	CAISDSDRAYGYTF	TGTGCCATCAGTGATTCGGACAGAGCCTATGGCTACACCTTC
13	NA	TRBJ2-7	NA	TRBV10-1	CASSAGQPYEQYF	TGCGCCAGCAGTGCGGGACAACCCTACGAGCAGTACTTC
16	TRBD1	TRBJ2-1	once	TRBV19	CASSIEGQGPYNEQFF	TGTGCCAGTAGTATTGAGGGACAGGGGCCCTACAATGAGCAGTTCTTC
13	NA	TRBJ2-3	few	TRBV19	CASSPTSTDTQYF	TGTGCCAGTAGTCCCACAAGCACAGATACGCAGTATTTT
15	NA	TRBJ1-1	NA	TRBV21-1	CASSTRTGPFTEAFF	TGTGCCAGCAGCACACGGACAGGCCCCTTCACTGAAGCTTTCTTT
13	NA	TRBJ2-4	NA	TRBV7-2	CASRPTSRNIQYF	TGTGCCAGCAGACCGACTAGTAGAAACATTCAGTACTTC
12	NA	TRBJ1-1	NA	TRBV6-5	CASSSRQNEAFF	TGTGCCAGCAGTTCTAGGCAGAATGAAGCTTTCTTT
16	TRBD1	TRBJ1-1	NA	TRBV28	CASYDRGGISNTEAFF	TGTGCCAGCTACGACAGGGGGGGTATATCGAACACTGAAGCTTTCTTT
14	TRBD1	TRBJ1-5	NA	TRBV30	CAWSQTGGRQPQHF	TGTGCCTGGAGTCAGACAGGGGGCCGTCAGCCCCAGCATTTT
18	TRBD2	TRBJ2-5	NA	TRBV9	CASSVGPGLAGTGETQYF	TGTGCCAGCAGCGTAGGTCCGGGACTAGCGGGGACGGGGGAGACCCAGTACTTC